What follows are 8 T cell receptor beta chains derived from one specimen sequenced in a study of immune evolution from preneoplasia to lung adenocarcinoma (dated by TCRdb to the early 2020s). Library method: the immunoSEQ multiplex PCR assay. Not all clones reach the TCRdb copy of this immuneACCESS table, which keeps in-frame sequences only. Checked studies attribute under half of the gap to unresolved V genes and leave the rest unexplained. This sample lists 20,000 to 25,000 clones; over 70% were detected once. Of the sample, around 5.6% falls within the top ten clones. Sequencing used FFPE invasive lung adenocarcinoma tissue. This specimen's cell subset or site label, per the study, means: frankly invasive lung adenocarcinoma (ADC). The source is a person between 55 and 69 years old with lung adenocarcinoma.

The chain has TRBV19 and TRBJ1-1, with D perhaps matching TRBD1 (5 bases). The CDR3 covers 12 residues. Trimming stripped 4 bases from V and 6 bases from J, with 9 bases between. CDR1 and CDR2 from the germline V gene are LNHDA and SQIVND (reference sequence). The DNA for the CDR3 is TGTGCCAGTAGTAGAAGGGACTCTGAAGCTTTCTTT. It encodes CASSRRDSEAFF.

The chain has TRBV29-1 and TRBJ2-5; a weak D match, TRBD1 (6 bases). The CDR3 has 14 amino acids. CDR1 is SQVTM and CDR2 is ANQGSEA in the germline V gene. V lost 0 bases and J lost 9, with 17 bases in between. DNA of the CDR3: TGCAGCGTTGAAGATCGGGGCAGGGGCACTCCCCAGTACTTC. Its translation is CSVEDRGRGTPQYF.

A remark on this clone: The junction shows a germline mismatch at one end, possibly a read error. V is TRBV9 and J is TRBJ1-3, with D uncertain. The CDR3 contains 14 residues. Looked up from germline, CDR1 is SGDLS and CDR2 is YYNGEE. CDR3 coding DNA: TGTGCCAACAGCGTTGGTGGGTCTGGAAACACCATATATTTT. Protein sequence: CANSVGGSGNTIYF.

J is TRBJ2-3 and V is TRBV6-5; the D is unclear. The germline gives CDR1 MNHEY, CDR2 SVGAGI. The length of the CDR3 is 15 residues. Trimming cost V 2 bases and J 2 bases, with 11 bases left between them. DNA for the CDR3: TGTGCCAGCAGTTACACGGACCAGTTCACAGATACGCAGTATTTT. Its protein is CASSYTDQFTDTQYF.

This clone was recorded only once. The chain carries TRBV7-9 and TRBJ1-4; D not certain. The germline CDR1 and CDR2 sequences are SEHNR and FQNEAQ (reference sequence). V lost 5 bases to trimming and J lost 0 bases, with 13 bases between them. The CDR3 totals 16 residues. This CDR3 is CASSPTEGPTNEKLFF. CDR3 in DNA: TGTGCCAGCAGCCCCACCGAGGGTCCAACTAATGAAAAACTGTTTTTT. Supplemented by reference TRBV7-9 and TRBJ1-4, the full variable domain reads DTGVSQNPRHKITKRGQNVTFRCDPISEHNRLYWYRQTLGQGPEFLTYFQNEAQLEKSRLLSDRFSAERPKGSFSTLEIQRTEQGDSAMYLCASSPTEGPTNEKLFFGSGTQLSVL.

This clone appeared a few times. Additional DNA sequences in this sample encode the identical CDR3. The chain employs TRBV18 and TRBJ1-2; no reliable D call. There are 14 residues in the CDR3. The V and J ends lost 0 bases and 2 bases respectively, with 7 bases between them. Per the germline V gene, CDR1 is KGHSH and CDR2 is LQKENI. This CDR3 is CASSPPVVNYGYTF. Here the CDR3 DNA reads TGTGCCAGCTCACCACCGGTTGTGAACTATGGCTACACCTTC. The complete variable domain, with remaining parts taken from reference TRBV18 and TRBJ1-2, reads NAGVMQNPRHLVRRRGQEARLRCSPMKGHSHVYWYRQLPEEGLKFMVYLQKENIIDESGMPKERFSAEFPKEGPSILRIQQVVRGDSAAYFCASSPPVVNYGYTFGSGTRLTVV.

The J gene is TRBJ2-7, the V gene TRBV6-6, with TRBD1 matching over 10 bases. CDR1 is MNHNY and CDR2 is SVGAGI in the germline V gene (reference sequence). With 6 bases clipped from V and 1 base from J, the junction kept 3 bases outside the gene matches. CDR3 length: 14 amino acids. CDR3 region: CASRGQGNSYEQYF. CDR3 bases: TGTGCCAGCAGGGGACAGGGGAATTCCTACGAGCAGTACTTC.

The CDR3 sequence is CASSAVGATNEKLFF. The CDR3 DNA sequence: TGTGCCAGCAGCGCTGTGGGTGCAACTAATGAAAAACTGTTTTTT. The V and J genes are TRBV7-2 and TRBJ1-4, with unresolved D. Germline values: CDR1 SGHTA, CDR2 FQGNSA. This CDR3 has 15 amino acids. Trimming stripped 5 bases from V and 0 bases from J, with 10 bases between.